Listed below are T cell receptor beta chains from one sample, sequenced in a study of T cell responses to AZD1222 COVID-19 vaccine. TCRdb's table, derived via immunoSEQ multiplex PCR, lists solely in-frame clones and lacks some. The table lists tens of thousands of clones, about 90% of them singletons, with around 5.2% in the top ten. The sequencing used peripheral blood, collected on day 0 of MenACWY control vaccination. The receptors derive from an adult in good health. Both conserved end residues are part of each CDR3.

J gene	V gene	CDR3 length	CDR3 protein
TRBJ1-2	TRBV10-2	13	CASGVRKGTGYTF
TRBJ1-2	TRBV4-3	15	CASSRETKANYGYTF
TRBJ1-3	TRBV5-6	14	CASSLGGGGNTIYF
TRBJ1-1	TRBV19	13	CASSPGGAIEAFF
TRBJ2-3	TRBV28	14	CASSFPLSTDTQYF
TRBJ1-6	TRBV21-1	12	CASSWNHSPLHF
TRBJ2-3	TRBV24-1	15	CATSDPAGGIDTQYF
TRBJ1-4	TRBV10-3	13	CATADRGREKLFF
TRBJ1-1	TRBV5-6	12	CASSLAPAEAFF
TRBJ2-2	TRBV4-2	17	CASSQGPTSGDTGELFF
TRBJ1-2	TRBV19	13	CASMNQAGYGYTF